The subject of this entry is one TCR beta chain. What it binds is unknown. The length of the CDR3 is 17 residues. The ends lost 3 bases at V and 0 bases at J; junction bases unmatched: 4. From germline, CDR1 is SGDLS and CDR2 YYNGEE. The data stem from a study of T cell responses to AZD1222 COVID-19 vaccine. Study-level points and caveats: Spike was spanned by vaccine-associated CD4 TCRs, which were dominant at 160-218 and 743-854. Most donors were white British, females outnumbered males, and clonal diversity was possibly underestimated. Just 5 to 7 AZD1222 recipients were seropositive at baseline. Per reports, nearly half of all spike-specific TCRs target regions that are unmutated in variants.

Clones were read by immunoSEQ multiplex PCR, and TCRdb kept only the in-frame ones, dropping some. The sample carries tens of thousands of clones, roughly 90% recorded once. Sample: peripheral blood, taken on day 0 of AZD1222 vaccination. This receptor was taken from an adult in good health. This chain joins TRBV9 and TRBJ2-3; 13 bases agree with TRBD2. CDR3 region: CASSEGTSGVSTDTQYF. The CDR3 coding sequence is TGTGCCAGCAGCGAGGGGACTAGCGGGGTTAGCACAGATACGCAGTATTTT.